Listed here are 16 T cell receptor beta chains from one sample, sequenced in a study of cytomegalovirus exposure and HLA in healthy donors (TCRdb year 2017). Libraries were made using the immunoSEQ multiplex PCR assay. The multiplex PCR relied on a mix of 60 forward primers for TCR Vbeta segments and 13 reverse primers for TCR Jbeta segments. This immuneACCESS table, as held by TCRdb, lists in-frame sequences with V and J called but not all clones. Of the missing ones, under half trace to an unresolved V gene in checked studies; the others have no known cause. Recorded for this sample are some 110,000 clones; roughly 75% of them occurred a single time. The top ten clonotypes cover 2% to 3% of the sample. Sequencing input: PBMCs. Source of these receptors: a man aged 40-55 years in good health and CMV-seronegative.

This chain joins TRBV4-1 and TRBJ1-6; D perhaps matches TRBD1 (5 bases). Trimming left V 1 base short and J 6 bases short, with 7 bases between. CDR3 length: 14 amino acids. Per germline, CDR1 MGHRA and CDR2 YSYEKL. The CDR3 region has the DNA TGCGCCAGCAGCCAAGGACAGACTAATTCACCCCTCCACTTT. Its translation is CASSQGQTNSPLHF.

This clone has more than one count but fewer than ten. This chain joins TRBV28 and TRBJ2-1, with D maybe TRBD1 (6 bases). CDR3 length: 14 amino acids. Germline CDR1 and CDR2: MDHEN and SYDVKM. V was cut by 11 bases and J by 2 bases, with 16 bases left in between. The CDR3 coding sequence is TGTGCCTGCGATACAGGGTTTGCCTACAATGAGCAGTTCTTC. Translated, it gives CACDTGFAYNEQFF.

The chain couples TRBV6-5 to TRBJ2-3; D gene ambiguous. The length of the CDR3 is 11 residues. The V and J ends lost 2 bases and 8 bases respectively, with 5 bases between them. The germline CDR1 and CDR2 sequences are MNHEY and SVGAGI. DNA for the CDR3: TGTGCCAGCAGTTACCTCGGTACGCAGTATTTT. Protein product: CASSYLGTQYF.

J is TRBJ1-2 and V is TRBV6-5; 7 nucleotides agree with TRBD1. The V and J ends lost 6 bases and 8 bases, in that order; junction bases with no gene match: 15. The germline V gene has CDR1 MNHEY and CDR2 SVGAGI. The CDR3 totals 15 residues. The CDR3 reads CASSPSIRQGGGYTF. CDR3 nucleotides: TGTGCCAGCAGCCCTTCTATCAGACAGGGTGGCGGCTACACCTTC.

The rearrangement joins TRBV29-1 to TRBJ2-1; D not resolved. From germline, CDR1 is SQVTM and CDR2 ANQGSEA. Trimming removed 7 bases at V and 6 bases at J, with 10 bases between. The CDR3 spans 11 residues. CDR3 DNA sequence: TGCAGCGCCTCTCCCGTCAATGAGCAGTTCTTC. Amino acid sequence: CSASPVNEQFF.

This sequence joins TRBV18 and TRBJ1-1; 8 nucleotides line up with TRBD1. Germline V lookup: CDR1 KGHSH, CDR2 LQKENI. With V trimmed by 3 bases and J by 0 bases, 3 bases remained unmatched. This CDR3 is 15 amino acids long. CDR3 in DNA: TGTGCCAGCTCACCCGACAGGGGCATGAACACTGAAGCTTTCTTT. It specifies CASSPDRGMNTEAFF.

V and J are TRBV9 and TRBJ2-1; D may be TRBD2 (8 bases). Germline CDR1 and CDR2: SGDLS and YYNGEE. This CDR3 spans 18 amino acids. V dropped 4 bases and J dropped 7 bases, with 27 bases sitting between them. Here the CDR3 reads CASSPGGGAGGKSNEQFF. The DNA of the CDR3 is TGTGCCAGCAGCCCAGGGGGTGGTGCGGGGGGAAAATCGAATGAGCAGTTCTTC.

The chain employs TRBV5-1 and TRBJ1-2, with D perhaps matching TRBD1 (5 bases). Trimming took off 0 bases at V and 2 bases at J, with 5 bases between the two ends. This CDR3 is 13 amino acids long. CDR1 and CDR2 from the germline V gene are SGHRS and YFSETQ. CDR3 amino acids: CASSLGQNYGYTF. The CDR3 DNA reads as TGCGCCAGCAGCTTGGGACAGAACTATGGCTACACCTTC. Supplemented by reference TRBV5-1 and TRBJ1-2, the full variable domain reads KAGVTQTPRYLIKTRGQQVTLSCSPISGHRSVSWYQQTPGQGLQFLFEYFSETQRNKGNFPGRFSGRQFSNSRSEMNVSTLELGDSALYLCASSLGQNYGYTFGSGTRLTVV.

This clone was seen just once. The chain couples TRBV25-1 to TRBJ2-7, with TRBD2 matching 8 bases. Germline-derived CDR1 and CDR2 are MGHDK and SYGVNS. Trimming at V came to 2 bases and at J to 3 bases, leaving 3 bases not matched to a gene. There are 14 residues in the CDR3. CDR3 bases: TGTGCCAGCAGTGAAGGCGGGGGGTTCTACGAGCAGTACTTC. Translating it yields CASSEGGGFYEQYF.

The V and J genes are TRBV7-8 and TRBJ1-2; 8 positions agree with TRBD1. The CDR3 consists of 16 residues. Germline V gene lookup returns CDR1 SGHVS and CDR2 FQNEAQ. Unmatched junction bases numbered 14, after V lost 5 bases and J lost 6 bases. The CDR3 spells CASSPTRQGAFNGYTF. Here the CDR3 DNA reads TGTGCCAGCAGCCCGACTCGCCAGGGGGCGTTTAATGGCTACACCTTC. Full variable domain (missing parts from reference TRBV7-8 and TRBJ1-2): GAGVSQSPRYKVAKRGQDVALRCDPISGHVSLFWYQQALGQGPEFLTYFQNEAQLDKSGLPSDRFFAERPEGSVSTLKIQRTQQEDSAVYLCASSPTRQGAFNGYTFGSGTRLTVV.

The rearrangement links TRBV15 to TRBJ1-5; tentatively, D is TRBD1 (5 bases). The V and J ends lost 3 bases and 6 bases respectively, with 18 bases between them. Germline CDR1 and CDR2: LNHNV and YYDKDF (reference sequence). This CDR3 has 16 amino acids. The CDR3 region is CATSSTSTGSGQPQHF. The CDR3 DNA is TGTGCCACCAGCAGTACATCTACAGGTTCAGGTCAGCCCCAGCATTTT.

The chain recombines TRBV5-6 with TRBJ2-3; D may be TRBD2 (6 bases). The V end lost 0 bases, the J end lost 3 bases, and 14 bases lay between the germline ends. The CDR3 runs 16 residues. Germline assignment: CDR1 SGHDT and CDR2 YYEEEE. The DNA for the CDR3 is TGTGCCAGCAGCTTGGGCACCGGGACTTCAACAGATACGCAGTATTTT. It translates to CASSLGTGTSTDTQYF.

The chain links TRBV6-1 to TRBJ1-5; TRBD1 matches at 12 bases. V was pared by 4 bases and J by 1 base, with 5 bases of the junction left unmatched. The CDR3 runs 17 residues. From germline, CDR1 is MNHNS and CDR2 SASEGT. CDR3 sequence (DNA): TGTGCCAGCAGTGGCCGGGACAGGGGGCTGAGCAATCAGCCCCAGCATTTT. It encodes CASSGRDRGLSNQPQHF.

The chain links TRBV4-1 to TRBJ2-5; 10 nucleotides align to TRBD2. The end of the DNA is better explained by TRBJ2-7, so the J call may be wrong. The CDR3 has 15 residues. Per the germline V gene, CDR1 is MGHRA and CDR2 is YSYEKL. The CDR3 here is CASSRLLAGLYEQYF. The DNA of the CDR3 is TGCGCCAGCAGCCGTTTACTAGCGGGGCTCTACGAGCAGTACTTC.

The J gene is TRBJ2-3, the V gene TRBV6-1; D unresolved. The length of the CDR3 is 15 residues. The germline V and J ends were trimmed by 7 bases and 1 base, with 15 bases remaining between them. In germline, CDR1 is MNHNS, CDR2 SASEGT. The CDR3 spells CASTFSVSGTDTQYF. For the CDR3, the DNA is TGTGCCAGCACCTTCAGCGTCTCGGGCACAGATACGCAGTATTTT.

The chain carries TRBV11-2 and TRBJ2-5, with D hard to call. Germline CDR1 reads SGHAT; CDR2 reads FQNNGV. Trimming took off 5 bases at V and 5 bases at J, with 6 bases between the two ends. The CDR3 covers 11 residues. DNA of the CDR3: TGTGCCAGCAGCCAACAGGAGACCCAGTACTTC. Residues: CASSQQETQYF.